The source of this T cell receptor beta chain is a study of blood T cell repertoires in COVID-19. As for the study in general: Samples taken during acute and convalescent COVID-19 were collected in the United States, Italy and Spain. The analysed material was cDNA or gDNA that came from T cells, B-cell-depleted T cells, or PBMCs.

Authors' methods: Reference gene primer amplification yielded estimated nucleated cell counts. Profiling relied on immunoSEQ multiplex PCR, and the TCRdb table lists in-frame clones only, not all of them. D and trimming come from the DNA, and the V and J calls and clone size come from that table. Here the sample spans some 290,000 clones, 90% being singletons. This CDR3 contains 13 residues. J lost 5 bases, V lost 3 bases, and 7 bases had no gene match. The germline CDR1 and CDR2 sequences are GTSNPN and SVGIG (reference sequence). Enrolment of Seattle patients took place during active infection, and they were followed longitudinally.

This receptor was identified in a woman in her forties with COVID-19, enrolled during active disease. The source material was peripheral blood. The rearrangement links TRBV30 to TRBJ2-7; 7 nucleotides agree with TRBD2. This chain's CDR3 is CAWRREGRDEQYF. CDR3 nucleotide sequence: TGTGCCTGGAGGCGAGAGGGGAGGGACGAGCAGTACTTC.